This is a list of T cell receptor beta chains from one sample in a study of Graves' ophthalmopathy and Graves' hyperthyroidism. TCRdb called the multiplex PCR reads again in MiXCR, with one record for every CDR3 protein. The data show 220,000 or so distinct CDR3 sequences, around a fifth seen once. The sample was peripheral blood. These receptors originate from a woman between 45 and 60 years old with Graves' ophthalmopathy. The CDR3 runs from the conserved cysteine through the conserved F or W. The D gene is left open where the match is weak. Clone size is shown for a subset of rows, as once, few, many or a class of expanded clone.

v_gene,d_gene,j_gene,abundance,CDR3aa,CDR3nt
TRBV5-1,.,TRBJ1-2,many,CANTGGTF,TGCGCCAATACAGGAGGGACCTTC
TRBV7-2,TRBD1,TRBJ2-7,few,CASSGAGTGRYEQYF,TGTGCCAGCAGCGGGGCAGGGACAGGGCGCTACGAGCAGTACTTC
TRBV10-3,TRBD2,TRBJ2-7,many,CAIRRDSGAYEQYF,TGTGCCATCAGACGAGATAGCGGGGCCTACGAGCAGTACTTC
TRBV6-1,.,TRBJ2-5,many,CASSEGGQKETQYF,TGTGCCAGCAGTGAAGGTGGACAGAAAGAGACCCAGTACTTC
TRBV10-3,TRBD1,TRBJ2-5,many,CAIRPGTGVPQETQYF,TGTGCCATCAGGCCTGGGACAGGGGTCCCCCAAGAGACCCAGTACTTC
TRBV18,.,TRBJ2-5,few,CASSPERGGIETQYF,TGTGCCAGCTCACCAGAAAGGGGCGGCATAGAGACCCAGTACTTC
TRBV7-8,TRBD2,TRBJ2-5,.,CASSLVGYRRGGGETQYF,TGTGCCAGCAGCTTAGTTGGTTATAGGCGGGGGGGAGGAGAGACCCAGTACTTC
TRBV5-1,TRBD1,TRBJ2-2,many,CASSEGQTTGELFF,TGCGCCAGCAGCGAGGGACAGACCACCGGGGAGCTGTTTTTT
TRBV12-3/TRBV12-4,.,TRBJ2-2,few,CASSLQERNTGELFF,TGTGCCAGCAGTTTACAGGAAAGGAACACCGGGGAGCTGTTTTTT
TRBV2,TRBD1,TRBJ2-2,many,CAHVRTGGGELFF,TGTGCCCACGTTAGGACAGGCGGCGGGGAGCTGTTTTTT
TRBV2,TRBD2,TRBJ2-5,.,CASSAGGGEETQYF,TGTGCCAGCAGTGCGGGAGGTGGCGAAGAGACCCAGTACTTC
TRBV3-1,.,TRBJ2-7,.,CASSFRGNYYEQYF,TGTGCCAGCAGCTTCAGGGGAAACTACTACGAGCAGTACTTC
TRBV19,.,TRBJ1-2,many,CASSLTTTAAANYGYTF,TGTGCCAGTAGTTTGACGACGACCGCCGCCGCTAACTATGGCTACACCTTC
TRBV29-1,.,TRBJ2-5,many,CSVEDLEQETQYF,TGCAGCGTTGAAGATCTAGAGCAAGAGACCCAGTACTTC
TRBV20-1,.,TRBJ2-7,many,CSARTGNYEQYF,TGCAGTGCTAGGACAGGAAATTACGAGCAGTACTTC
TRBV9,TRBD2,TRBJ2-5,.,CASSLSGTSGETQYF,TGTGCCAGCAGCCTCTCCGGGACTAGCGGGGAGACCCAGTACTTC
TRBV18,.,TRBJ2-5,many,CASSPSNQETQYF,TGTGCCAGCTCACCCAGTAACCAAGAGACCCAGTACTTC
TRBV2,.,TRBJ1-1,many,CASSGRVGNTEAFF,TGTGCCAGCAGTGGGAGAGTAGGGAACACTGAGGCTTTCTTT
TRBV20-1,TRBD2,TRBJ2-5,many,CSARPGGQETQYF,TGCAGTGCTAGACCGGGAGGTCAAGAGACCCAGTACTTC
TRBV5-1,.,TRBJ1-2,many,CASSPVGEGNYGYTF,TGCGCCAGCAGCCCTGTGGGAGAGGGGAACTATGGCTACACCTTC
TRBV12-3/TRBV12-4,.,TRBJ1-1,.,CVSSYLWGRDTEAFF,TGTGTCAGCAGTTATCTTTGGGGGCGGGACACTGAAGCTTTCTTT
TRBV5-1,.,TRBJ1-1,many,CASSLDLMITEAFF,TGCGCCAGCAGCTTGGACCTTATGATCACTGAAGCTTTCTTT
TRBV11-1,.,TRBJ2-7,many,CASSFGAVSSYEQYF,TGTGCCAGCAGCTTTGGGGCGGTTAGCTCCTACGAGCAGTACTTC
TRBV4-2,TRBD1,TRBJ1-1,many,CASSPPTGANAEAFF,TGTGCCAGCAGCCCTCCAACAGGGGCGAACGCTGAAGCTTTCTTT
TRBV27,.,TRBJ2-5,.,CASRPRWGTEETQYF,TGTGCCAGCAGACCTCGTTGGGGGACGGAAGAGACCCAGTACTTC
TRBV19,TRBD1,TRBJ2-4,many,CASAHPGQGTNIQYF,TGTGCCAGTGCCCATCCGGGACAGGGAACCAACATTCAGTACTTC
TRBV12-3/TRBV12-4,.,TRBJ2-7,.,CASSFASGYEQYF,TGTGCCAGCAGTTTTGCCAGCGGCTACGAGCAGTACTTC
TRBV5-1,.,TRBJ2-7,many,CASSLGMPYEQYF,TGCGCCAGCAGCTTGGGGATGCCCTACGAGCAGTACTTC
TRBV12-3/TRBV12-4,.,TRBJ2-1,many,CASSLRGSARYNEQFF,TGTGCCAGCAGTTTGCGTGGTAGCGCCCGCTACAATGAGCAGTTCTTC
TRBV6-5,.,TRBJ1-2,many,CASSYGTMGGYTF,TGTGCCAGCAGTTACGGGACAATGGGAGGCTACACCTTC
TRBV5-1,.,TRBJ1-1,many,CASSLVGPEAFF,TGCGCCAGCAGCTTGGTGGGCCCTGAAGCTTTCTTT
TRBV30,.,TRBJ1-1,.,CAWSVISGNTEAFF,TGTGCCTGGAGTGTAATTTCAGGGAACACTGAAGCTTTCTTT
TRBV20-1,.,TRBJ1-1,.,CSAIFQGGTEAFF,TGCAGTGCTATCTTTCAGGGAGGCACTGAAGCTTTCTTT
TRBV6-5,.,TRBJ1-2,many,CASSLDSTRGYTF,TGTGCCAGCAGTTTGGACAGCACTAGAGGCTACACCTTC
TRBV30,.,TRBJ1-1,many,CAWNRNTEAFF,TGTGCCTGGAACAGGAACACTGAAGCTTTCTTT
TRBV20-1,TRBD1,TRBJ1-5,many,CSVPGQGRQRWNQPQHF,TGCAGTGTTCCGGGACAGGGACGACAACGATGGAATCAGCCCCAGCATTTT
TRBV20-1,.,TRBJ1-1,few,CSARDLQEEAFF,TGCAGTGCTAGAGATTTGCAGGAGGAAGCTTTCTTT
TRBV6-5,.,TRBJ1-6,.,CASSSTEENSPLHF,TGTGCCAGCAGTTCGACAGAAGAAAATTCACCCCTCCACTTT
TRBV2,.,TRBJ1-1,few,CASWSRTNTEAFF,TGTGCCAGCTGGAGCAGAACGAACACTGAAGCTTTCTTT
TRBV7-2,TRBD2,TRBJ2-5,many,CASSLTRSGSHETQYF,TGTGCCAGCAGCTTAACTCGAAGCGGGAGTCACGAGACCCAGTACTTC
TRBV11-2,.,TRBJ2-3,many,CASSLVLQPGLYTDTQYF,TGTGCCAGCAGCTTAGTTCTACAACCGGGACTTTACACAGATACGCAGTATTTT